This is a list of T cell receptor beta chains from one sample in a study of blood T cells in healthy people across ages. TCRdb re-called the 5' RACE reads with MiXCR, one entry per CDR3 protein. This table has about 830,000 distinct CDR3 sequences, approximately 59% appearing once. Sequencing was carried out using blood. All receptors come from a man aged 30-40 years in good health. CDR3s include the opening cysteine and the closing phenylalanine or tryptophan. The order of the fields is D gene, V gene, clone size, J gene, CDR3 DNA, CDR3 protein. D genes are given only for firm matches. Rows give clone size only sometimes, using once, few, many, or a class for an expanded clone.

>TRBD2|TRBV7-3|-|TRBJ2-1
TGTGCCAGCAGCACGACTAGCGGGGGGGCATATGAGCAGTTCTTC
CASSTTSGGAYEQFF
>-|TRBV4-2|few|TRBJ1-2
TGTGCCAGCAGCCACCCAAGCCGGAGAGGGCCCCTTAACTATGGCTACACCTTC
CASSHPSRRGPLNYGYTF
>TRBD2|TRBV4-2|-|TRBJ2-5
TGTGCCAGCAGCCAAGAATTAGCGGGGGGTACGGAGACCCAGTACTTC
CASSQELAGGTETQYF
>-|TRBV15|-|TRBJ2-5
TGTGCCACCAGCAGAGCTCACCAAGAGACCCAGTACTTC
CATSRAHQETQYF
>TRBD1|TRBV4-3|-|TRBJ1-2
TGCGCCAGCAGCCAAGACGACAGGGGGCCTTCAAGGAGGTATGGCTACACCTTC
CASSQDDRGPSRRYGYTF
>TRBD1|TRBV24-1|-|TRBJ2-5
TGTGCCACAGCCGGGACAGGGGGCCCAGAGACCCAGTACTTC
CATAGTGGPETQYF
>-|TRBV30|once|TRBJ2-5
TGTGCCTTCGAGGGAGGGGGCTGTCAGTACTTC
CAFEGGGCQYF
>-|TRBV5-1|-|TRBJ2-2
TGCGCCAGCAGCCCCCTTTCCGGGGCGGTCACCGGGGAGCTGTTTTTT
CASSPLSGAVTGELFF
>TRBD1|TRBV20-1|-|TRBJ1-2
TGCAGTGCCCTGACCGAGACAGGGTCAGGCTACACCTTC
CSALTETGSGYTF
>TRBD2|TRBV7-3|-|TRBJ2-3
TGTGCCAGCAGCTTACTAGCGGGGCCCTGGGATACGCAGTATTTT
CASSLLAGPWDTQYF
>TRBD1|TRBV5-1|few|TRBJ2-1
TGCGCCAGCAGTAACAGGGGGAGTTATGACAATGAGCAGTTCTTC
CASSNRGSYDNEQFF
>TRBD1|TRBV6-1|-|TRBJ2-1
TGTGCCAGCACCCTTGGGACAGGGGTGGGGTTCCCCTACAATGAGCAGTTCTTC
CASTLGTGVGFPYNEQFF
>TRBD1|TRBV2|once|TRBJ2-7
TGTGCCAGCAGTGAGGAAGTGACAGGGCCGCAGCAGTACTTC
CASSEEVTGPQQYF
>-|TRBV28|-|TRBJ2-5
TGTGCCAGCCAACAGGGCTCCGCCGGGGAGACCCAGTACTTC
CASQQGSAGETQYF
>TRBD1|TRBV20-1|many|TRBJ2-3
TGCAGTGCTCCGGACAGGGCTGATACGCAGTATTTT
CSAPDRADTQYF
>-|TRBV7-3|-|TRBJ2-1
TGTGCCAGCAGTTTAGCAGGGGACGACAATGAGCAGTTCTTC
CASSLAGDDNEQFF
>-|TRBV28|-|TRBJ1-5
TGTGCCAGCTTCCCGGGGCCCAATCAGCCCCAGCATTTT
CASFPGPNQPQHF
>TRBD1|TRBV11-1|once|TRBJ2-7
TGTGCCAGCAGCCTGGACCGACAGGGCCACGAGCAGTACTTC
CASSLDRQGHEQYF
>-|TRBV20-1|-|TRBJ2-1
TGCAGTGCTAGAGGCAAGGGTACAAGTCAGATGGTCCGCTACAATGAGCGGTTCTTC
CSARGKGTSQMVRYNERFF
>-|TRBV2|once|TRBJ2-1
TGTGCCAGCAGTCACTACTGGGAGTCAGAGTTCTTC
CASSHYWESEFF
>-|TRBV9|few|TRBJ2-6
TGTGCCAGCAGTGCTAGGGAGCTTGGGGCCAACGTCCTGACTTTC
CASSARELGANVLTF
>-|TRBV10-3|-|TRBJ1-1
TGTGCCATCAGTCCCACCACGGGGGCAGGGAACACTGAAGCTTTCTTT
CAISPTTGAGNTEAFF
>-|TRBV4-3|few|TRBJ2-5
TGCGCCAGCAGCCAAGATCGAGAGGGGAGCCCCCAGTACTTC
CASSQDREGSPQYF
>TRBD1|TRBV7-8|-|TRBJ2-1
TGTGCCAGCACCTTCGGGACAGGGCGGTACAATGAGCAGTTCTTC
CASTFGTGRYNEQFF
>-|TRBV14|once|TRBJ1-5
TGTGCCAGCAGCAACAGGACGAGCAATCAGCCCCAGCATTTT
CASSNRTSNQPQHF